This T cell receptor beta chain came from a study of blood T cell repertoires in COVID-19. Study as a whole: COVID-19 samples, acute and convalescent, were from the United States, Italy and Spain. T cells, B-cell-depleted T cells, or PBMCs provided the cDNA or gDNA that served as material.

This clone was counted between two and nine times. The CDR3 is 13 amino acids. In germline, CDR1 is ENHRY, CDR2 SYGVKD. V lost 6 bases to trimming and J lost 1 base, with 9 bases between them. Original handling: It was from reference gene primer amplification that nucleated cell counts were estimated. The method was immunoSEQ multiplex PCR; TCRdb's version includes in-frame clones alone and lacks a portion of them. That table gives V, J and clone size, and the DNA gave D and trimming. This repertoire shows about 230,000 clones, roughly 80% found once; its top ten account for about 7.4%. V and J are TRBV10-3 and TRBJ1-1; D gene ambiguous. The receptor was derived from a woman older than 75 with acute or convalescent COVID-19. The sample comprised peripheral blood. The CDR3 loop reads CAISDAGNTEAFF. CDR3 DNA sequence: TGTGCCATCAGCGACGCGGGGAACACTGAAGCTTTCTTT.